This TCR beta chain emerged from a study of T cell repertoires in cytomegalovirus infection. About the research overall: Public TCR beta signatures were indicative of both CMV infection and a matching HLA type.

TCRdb passed the reads through MiXCR, listing each CDR3 protein once. Among some 240,000 distinct CDR3 sequences listed, about a sixth were seen once. CDR3 length: 15 amino acids. CDR1 is MNHNS, CDR2 SASEGT, per germline. Trimming took 8 bases from V and 3 from J; bases not matched to a gene: 7. The sample holds a few counts of this clonotype. Sequencing used CD8+ T cells from PBMCs. This receptor was obtained from a human donor in good health (CMV status not recorded). Some clones in this sample may be carry-over from other donors' samples. V gene TRBV6-1 combines with J gene TRBJ2-6, with 7 bases matching TRBD1. This CDR3 reads CASVPGGLGANVLTF. As DNA, the CDR3 is TGTGCCAGCGTTCCAGGGGGTCTTGGGGCCAACGTCCTGACTTTC.